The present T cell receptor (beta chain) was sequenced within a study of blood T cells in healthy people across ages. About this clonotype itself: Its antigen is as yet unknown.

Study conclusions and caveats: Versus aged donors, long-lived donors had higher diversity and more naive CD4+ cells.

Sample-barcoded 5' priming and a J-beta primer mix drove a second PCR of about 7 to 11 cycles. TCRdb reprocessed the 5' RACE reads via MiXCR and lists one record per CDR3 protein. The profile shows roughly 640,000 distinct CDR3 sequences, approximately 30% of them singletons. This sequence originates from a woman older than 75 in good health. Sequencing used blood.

This chain's CDR3 is CASSSRLAGNYEQYF. CDR3 DNA sequence: TGCGCCAGCAGCTCCCGACTAGCGGGGAACTACGAGCAGTACTTC. The chain combines TRBV5-1 with TRBJ2-7; 11 bases are shared with TRBD2. Germline V gene sequence: CDR1 SGHRS, CDR2 YFSETQ. V lost 3 bases to trimming and J lost 3 bases; unmatched junction nucleotides: 5. The length of the CDR3 is 15 residues.